Listed below are T cell receptor beta chains from one sample, sequenced in a study of cytomegalovirus exposure and HLA in healthy donors. The assay was immunoSEQ multiplex PCR, and TCRdb's table has in-frame clones only and misses some. The table includes under 200,000 clones, 95% to 96% detected once. The source material was PBMCs. These receptors were obtained from a woman aged 18-29 years in good health and CMV-seronegative. CDR3s include the opening cysteine and the closing phenylalanine or tryptophan. Each record gives: D gene, CDR3 length, clone size, J gene, V gene, CDR3 protein, CDR3 DNA. A D gene is named only where the DNA matches it firmly. The size of a clone is reported for some rows only, either as once, few or many, or as a class for expanded clones.

TRBD1	13	few	TRBJ1-2	TRBV19	CASSIDRGLGYTF	TGTGCCAGTAGTATCGACAGGGGGCTTGGCTACACCTTC
-	15	-	TRBJ2-3	TRBV7-3	CASSSGLLSTDTQYF	TGTGCCAGCAGCTCGGGATTGTTGAGCACAGATACGCAGTATTTT
-	15	few	TRBJ1-6	TRBV27	CASSLSPRGYSPLHF	TGTGCCAGCAGTTTATCCCCCAGGGGCTATTCACCCCTCCACTTT
-	14	-	TRBJ2-3	TRBV2	CASSRTATTDTQYF	TGTGCCAGCAGTCGGACAGCGACCACAGATACGCAGTATTTT
TRBD1	15	once	TRBJ2-7	TRBV5-4	CASSHPGQGIHEQYF	TGTGCCAGCAGCCACCCGGGACAGGGGATCCACGAGCAGTACTTC
TRBD2	14	-	TRBJ2-2	TRBV29-1	CSVSGLANTGELFF	TGCAGCGTTTCAGGACTAGCGAACACCGGGGAGCTGTTTTTT
-	14	-	TRBJ1-1	TRBV9	CASSVETLNTEAFF	TGTGCCAGCAGCGTAGAGACACTGAACACTGAAGCTTTCTTT
-	15	-	TRBJ2-3	TRBV15	CATSREIAGSDTQYF	TGTGCCACCAGCAGAGAAATCGCGGGGTCAGATACGCAGTATTTT
TRBD1	20	-	TRBJ2-3	TRBV15	CATSRGPPGSTQGGGDTQYF	TGTGCCACCAGCAGAGGACCCCCCGGATCAACACAGGGGGGCGGAGATACGCAGTATTTT
-	19	-	TRBJ1-6	TRBV5-8	CASTFFVRATGWLGSPLHF	TGTGCCAGCACCTTTTTCGTGAGGGCTACAGGGTGGCTCGGTTCACCCCTCCACTTT
TRBD1	16	-	TRBJ1-3	TRBV7-9	CASSLDGTGVRHTIYF	TGTGCCAGCAGCTTAGACGGGACAGGGGTTCGGCACACCATATATTTT
-	15	-	TRBJ2-3	TRBV2	CASSERGGDTDTQYF	TGTGCCAGCAGTGAAAGGGGGGGGGACACAGATACGCAGTATTTT
-	16	-	TRBJ2-2	TRBV4-2	CASSQEDGANTGELFF	TGTGCCAGCAGCCAAGAGGACGGGGCGAACACCGGGGAGCTGTTTTTT
-	17	once	TRBJ2-2	TRBV4-3	CASSQDGSVRGTGELFF	TGCGCCAGCAGCCAAGATGGGTCGGTAAGGGGGACCGGGGAGCTGTTTTTT
-	15	-	TRBJ1-5	TRBV4-2	CASSQEATGNQPQHF	TGTGCCAGCAGCCAAGAGGCGACCGGGAATCAGCCCCAGCATTTT
TRBD1	16	-	TRBJ2-3	TRBV6-5	CASSLLQGDSTDTQYF	TGTGCCAGCAGTTTATTACAGGGGGATAGCACAGATACGCAGTATTTT
TRBD1	13	-	TRBJ2-1	TRBV5-4	CASSSGTDNEQFF	TGTGCCAGCAGCTCCGGGACAGACAATGAGCAGTTCTTC
-	15	-	TRBJ1-5	TRBV19	CASRGGGGNNQPQHF	TGTGCCAGCCGAGGGGGGGGCGGAAACAATCAGCCCCAGCATTTT
TRBD1	15	-	TRBJ2-2	TRBV6-5	CASTADRGHTGELFF	TGTGCCAGCACCGCCGACAGGGGGCACACCGGGGAGCTGTTTTTT
-	14	-	TRBJ2-7	TRBV7-2	CASSLAYGAYEQYF	TGTGCCAGCAGCTTAGCCTACGGAGCCTACGAGCAGTACTTC
-	14	-	TRBJ2-5	TRBV11-2	CASSIQGRKETQYF	TGTGCCAGCAGCATACAGGGCCGAAAAGAGACCCAGTACTTC
-	15	-	TRBJ2-2	TRBV27	CASSLWALNTGELFF	TGTGCCAGCAGTTTATGGGCTCTGAACACCGGGGAGCTGTTTTTT
TRBD1	14	-	TRBJ1-2	TRBV2	CASSPQGRTYGYTF	TGTGCCAGCAGTCCACAGGGGCGGACGTATGGCTACACCTTC
-	15	-	TRBJ1-6	TRBV19	CASSLNRSYNSPLHF	TGTGCCAGTAGTCTCAACAGGTCTTATAATTCACCCCTCCACTTT
TRBD1	15	-	TRBJ2-2	TRBV6-6	CASSSARTGAGELFF	TGTGCCAGCAGTTCCGCAAGGACAGGGGCCGGGGAGCTGTTTTTT
TRBD1	14	-	TRBJ1-3	TRBV7-2	CASSGQAFGNTIYF	TGTGCCAGTTCGGGACAGGCCTTTGGAAACACCATATATTTT
TRBD2	19	-	TRBJ2-1	TRBV4-2	CASSPLGSSGGLAGDEQFF	TGTGCCAGCAGTCCACTCGGGTCTAGCGGGGGCCTGGCTGGCGATGAGCAGTTCTTC
-	14	-	TRBJ1-5	TRBV27	CASSAGGRNQPQHF	TGTGCCAGCAGTGCCGGAGGCAGGAATCAGCCCCAGCATTTT
-	16	-	TRBJ2-7	TRBV13	CASSLDLGALGYEQYF	TGTGCCAGCAGCTTAGATTTAGGGGCCCTGGGCTACGAGCAGTACTTC
-	17	-	TRBJ2-2	TRBV2	CASSPSPGTQNTGELFF	TGTGCCAGCAGTCCATCCCCCGGGACACAGAACACCGGGGAGCTGTTTTTT
-	14	-	TRBJ1-2	TRBV19	CASSMVGGEDGYTF	TGTGCCAGTAGTATGGTTGGGGGCGAGGATGGCTACACCTTC
TRBD1	14	-	TRBJ2-7	TRBV6-5	CASSYRQGGNEQYF	TGTGCCAGCAGTTACCGACAGGGTGGGAACGAGCAGTACTTC
-	13	-	TRBJ1-1	TRBV6-5	CASSELGGTEAFF	TGTGCCAGCAGTGAACTTGGGGGGACTGAAGCTTTCTTT
-	15	-	TRBJ1-3	TRBV7-2	CASSLVAKTGNTIYF	TGTGCCAGCAGCTTAGTAGCTAAGACTGGAAACACCATATATTTT
-	12	-	TRBJ1-1	TRBV5-1	CASGTGNTEAFF	TGCGCCAGCGGCACAGGGAACACTGAAGCTTTCTTT
TRBD2	17	-	TRBJ2-1	TRBV11-2	CASSRLAGVSSYNEQFF	TGTGCCAGCAGTCGGCTAGCGGGGGTAAGCTCCTACAATGAGCAGTTCTTC
-	14	-	TRBJ1-6	TRBV5-1	CASSFQGIGSPLHF	TGCGCCAGCAGCTTTCAGGGAATCGGTTCACCCCTCCACTTT
-	13	-	TRBJ2-1	TRBV7-3	CASSPGSYNEQFF	TGTGCCAGCAGCCCGGGATCCTACAATGAGCAGTTCTTC
TRBD1	18	-	TRBJ1-4	TRBV7-8	CASSWDREGSTTNEKLFF	TGTGCCAGCAGCTGGGACAGGGAGGGGTCTACAACTAATGAAAAACTGTTTTTT
-	14	-	TRBJ1-6	TRBV5-4	CASSVGTSNSPLHF	TGTGCCAGCAGCGTCGGGACATCAAATTCACCCCTCCACTTT
TRBD1	15	-	TRBJ1-5	TRBV27	CASSSAGTGDQPQHF	TGTGCCAGCAGTTCGGCCGGGACAGGTGATCAGCCCCAGCATTTT
TRBD1	16	once	TRBJ1-2	TRBV5-8	CASSPGQGALNYGYTF	TGTGCCAGCAGCCCGGGACAGGGGGCCCTTAACTATGGCTACACCTTC
-	13	-	TRBJ1-2	TRBV7-9	CASRSSANYGYTF	TGTGCCAGCAGGTCGTCAGCGAACTATGGCTACACCTTC
TRBD2	16	-	TRBJ2-4	TRBV9	CASSKTSGVAKNIQYF	TGTGCCAGCTCGAAGACTAGCGGGGTCGCCAAAAACATTCAGTACTTC
-	15	-	TRBJ2-7	TRBV7-2	CASNEPDRGIYEQYF	TGTGCCAGCAACGAGCCCGACCGGGGTATTTACGAGCAGTACTTC
-	15	few	TRBJ1-6	TRBV10-3	CAISEGRDLNSPLHF	TGTGCCATCAGTGAGGGGCGAGACCTTAATTCACCCCTCCACTTT